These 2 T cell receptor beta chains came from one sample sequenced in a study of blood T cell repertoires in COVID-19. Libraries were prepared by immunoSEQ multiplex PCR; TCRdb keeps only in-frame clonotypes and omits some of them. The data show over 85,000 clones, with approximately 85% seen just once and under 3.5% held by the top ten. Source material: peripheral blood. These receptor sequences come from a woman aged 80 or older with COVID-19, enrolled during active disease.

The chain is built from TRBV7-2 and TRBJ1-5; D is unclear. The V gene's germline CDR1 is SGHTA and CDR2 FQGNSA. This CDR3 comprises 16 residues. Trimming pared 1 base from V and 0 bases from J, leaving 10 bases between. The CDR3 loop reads CASSLVPYYSNQPQHF. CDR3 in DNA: TGTGCCAGCAGCTTAGTACCATACTATAGCAATCAGCCCCAGCATTTT.

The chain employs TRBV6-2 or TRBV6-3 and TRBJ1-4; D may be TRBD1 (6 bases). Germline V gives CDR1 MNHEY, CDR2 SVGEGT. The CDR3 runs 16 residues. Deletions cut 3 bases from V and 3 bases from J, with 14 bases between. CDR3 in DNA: TGTGCCAGCAGTTATTACTTGGGGGCTGCTAATGAAAAACTGTTTTTT. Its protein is CASSYYLGAANEKLFF.